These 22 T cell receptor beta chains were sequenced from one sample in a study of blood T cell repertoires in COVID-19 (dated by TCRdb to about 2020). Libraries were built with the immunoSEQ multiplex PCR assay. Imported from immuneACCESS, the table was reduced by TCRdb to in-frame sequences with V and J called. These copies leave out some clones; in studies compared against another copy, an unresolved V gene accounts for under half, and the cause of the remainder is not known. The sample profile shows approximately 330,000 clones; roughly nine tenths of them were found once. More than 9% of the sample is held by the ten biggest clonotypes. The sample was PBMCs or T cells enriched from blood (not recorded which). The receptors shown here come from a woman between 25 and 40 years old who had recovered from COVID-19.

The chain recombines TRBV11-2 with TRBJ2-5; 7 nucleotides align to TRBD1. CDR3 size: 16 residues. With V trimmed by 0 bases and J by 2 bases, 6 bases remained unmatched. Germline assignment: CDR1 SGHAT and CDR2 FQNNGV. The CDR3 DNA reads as TGTGCCAGCAGCTTAGATGGACAGGTGTATCAAGAGACCCAGTACTTC. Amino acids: CASSLDGQVYQETQYF.

CDR3 DNA sequence: TGTGCCAGCAGCCCACAGGGGATCGGCTATGGCTACACCTTC. Protein product: CASSPQGIGYGYTF. The V and J genes are TRBV7-9 and TRBJ1-2; 7 positions agree with TRBD1. Trimming at V came to 5 bases and at J to 4 bases, leaving 7 bases not matched to a gene. Germline V lookup: CDR1 SEHNR, CDR2 FQNEAQ (reference sequence). CDR3 size: 14 residues.

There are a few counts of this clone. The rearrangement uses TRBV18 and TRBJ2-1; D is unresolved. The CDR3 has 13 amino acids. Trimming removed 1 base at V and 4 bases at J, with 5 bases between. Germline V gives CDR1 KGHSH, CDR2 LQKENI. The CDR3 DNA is TGTGCCAGCTCACCACTCCCGTACAATGAGCAGTTCTTC. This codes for CASSPLPYNEQFF.

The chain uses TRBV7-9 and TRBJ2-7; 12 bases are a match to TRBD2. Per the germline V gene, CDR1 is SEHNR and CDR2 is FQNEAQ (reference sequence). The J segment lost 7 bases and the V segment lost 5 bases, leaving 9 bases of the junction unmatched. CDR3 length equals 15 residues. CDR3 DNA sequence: TGTGCCAGCAGCCACCTAGCGGGAGGGCCTGGGGAGCAGTACTTC. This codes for CASSHLAGGPGEQYF.

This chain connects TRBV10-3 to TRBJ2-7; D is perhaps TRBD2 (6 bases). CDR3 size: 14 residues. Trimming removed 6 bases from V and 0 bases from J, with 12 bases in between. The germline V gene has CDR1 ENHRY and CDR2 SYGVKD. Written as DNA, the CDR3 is TGTGCCATCAGGGGCGGGGCCGACTCCTACGAGCAGTACTTC. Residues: CAIRGGADSYEQYF.

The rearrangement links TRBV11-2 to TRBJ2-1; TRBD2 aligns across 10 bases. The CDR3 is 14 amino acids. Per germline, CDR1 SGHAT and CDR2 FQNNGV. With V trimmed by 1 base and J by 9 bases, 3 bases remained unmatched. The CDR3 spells CASSLGTSGLEQFF. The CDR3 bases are TGTGCCAGCAGCTTAGGGACTAGCGGACTTGAGCAGTTCTTC. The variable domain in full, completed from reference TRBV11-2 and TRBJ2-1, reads EAGVAQSPRYKIIEKRQSVAFWCNPISGHATLYWYQQILGQGPKLLIQFQNNGVVDDSQLPKDRFSAERLKGVDSTLKIQPAKLEDSAVYLCASSLGTSGLEQFFGPGTRLTVL.

CDR3 nucleotides: TGTGCCATCAGTGAAGGGGGGGACACTGAAGCTTTCTTT. It yields the protein CAISEGGDTEAFF. The chain links TRBV10-3 to TRBJ1-1; possible D gene TRBD1, 6 bases. The CDR3 length is 13 residues. Germline CDR1 reads ENHRY; CDR2 reads SYGVKD. Trimming cost V 3 bases and J 3 bases, with 8 bases left between them.

Here the CDR3 DNA reads TGTGCCAGCAGTTTAGACACTTCCTACGAGCAGTACTTC. As protein: CASSLDTSYEQYF. V and J are TRBV27 and TRBJ2-7; no clear D. Germline V gene lookup returns CDR1 MNHEY and CDR2 SMNVEV (reference sequence). The CDR3 extends over 13 amino acids. Between the trimmed V and J ends, which lost 2 bases and 1 base, there was a span of 6 bases.

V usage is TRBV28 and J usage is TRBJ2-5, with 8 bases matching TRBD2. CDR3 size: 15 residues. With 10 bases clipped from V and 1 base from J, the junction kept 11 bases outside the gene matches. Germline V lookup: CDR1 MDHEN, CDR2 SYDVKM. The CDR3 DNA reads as TGTGCCACGGGAGGGGGGCGAGGCCTCCAAGAGACCCAGTACTTC. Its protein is CATGGGRGLQETQYF. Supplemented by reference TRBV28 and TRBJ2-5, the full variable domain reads DVKVTQSSRYLVKRTGEKVFLECVQDMDHENMFWYRQDPGLGLRLIYFSYDVKMKEKGDIPEGYSVSREKKERFSLILESASTNQTSMYLCATGGGRGLQETQYFGPGTRLLVL.

The CDR3 sequence is CASSSARAGGPYEQFF. As DNA, the CDR3 is TGTGCCAGCAGCTCCGCCCGAGCGGGAGGGCCTTATGAGCAGTTCTTC. The gene calls are TRBV11-3 and TRBJ2-1; TRBD2 agrees at 10 bases. CDR3 length: 16 residues. CDR1 SGHNT and CDR2 YENEEA come from the germline V gene. Trimming cost V 4 bases and J 8 bases; bases outside gene matches: 11.

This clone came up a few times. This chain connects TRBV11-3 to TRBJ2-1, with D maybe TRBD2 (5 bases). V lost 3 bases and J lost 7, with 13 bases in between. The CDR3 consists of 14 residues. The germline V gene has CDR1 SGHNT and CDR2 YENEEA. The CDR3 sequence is CASSFPGNRNEQFF. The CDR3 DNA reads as TGTGCCAGCAGCTTCCCCGGGAATAGGAATGAGCAGTTCTTC.

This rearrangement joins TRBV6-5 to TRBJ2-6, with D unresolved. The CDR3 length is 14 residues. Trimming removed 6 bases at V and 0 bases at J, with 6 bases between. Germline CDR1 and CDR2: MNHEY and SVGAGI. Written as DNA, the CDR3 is TGTGCCAGCAGAGAGATCTCTGGGGCCAACGTCCTGACTTTC. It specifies CASREISGANVLTF.

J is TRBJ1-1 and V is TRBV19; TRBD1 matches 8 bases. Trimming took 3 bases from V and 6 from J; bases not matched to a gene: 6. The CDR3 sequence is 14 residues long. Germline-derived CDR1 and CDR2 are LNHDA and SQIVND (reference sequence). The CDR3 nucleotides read TGTGCCAGTAGTATTAATCAGGGGGCTGCTGAAGCTTTCTTT. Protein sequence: CASSINQGAAEAFF.

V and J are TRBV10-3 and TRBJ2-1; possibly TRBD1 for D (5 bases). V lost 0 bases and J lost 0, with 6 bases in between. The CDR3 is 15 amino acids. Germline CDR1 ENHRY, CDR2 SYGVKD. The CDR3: CAISESRGSYNEQFF. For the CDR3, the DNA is TGTGCCATCAGTGAGTCAAGGGGCTCCTACAATGAGCAGTTCTTC.

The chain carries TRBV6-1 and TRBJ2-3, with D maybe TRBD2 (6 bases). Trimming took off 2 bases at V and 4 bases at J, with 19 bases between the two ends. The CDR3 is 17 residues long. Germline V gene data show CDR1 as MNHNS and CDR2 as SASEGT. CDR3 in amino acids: CASSEFSGGIAADTQYF. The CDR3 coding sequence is TGTGCCAGCAGTGAATTCTCGGGCGGGATTGCGGCAGATACGCAGTATTTT.

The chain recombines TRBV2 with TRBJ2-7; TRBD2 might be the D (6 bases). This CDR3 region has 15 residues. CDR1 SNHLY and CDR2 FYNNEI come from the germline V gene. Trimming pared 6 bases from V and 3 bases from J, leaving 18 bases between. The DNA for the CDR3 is TGTGCCAGCAGCAACCGGGACTGGACCTACTACGAGCAGTACTTC. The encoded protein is CASSNRDWTYYEQYF.

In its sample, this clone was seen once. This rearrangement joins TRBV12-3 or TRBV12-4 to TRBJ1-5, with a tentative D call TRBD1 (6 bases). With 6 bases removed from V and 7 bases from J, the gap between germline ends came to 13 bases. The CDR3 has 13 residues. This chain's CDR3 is CASRPGTNQPQHF. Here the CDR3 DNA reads TGTGCCAGCAGACCTGGGACAAACCAGCCCCAGCATTTT.

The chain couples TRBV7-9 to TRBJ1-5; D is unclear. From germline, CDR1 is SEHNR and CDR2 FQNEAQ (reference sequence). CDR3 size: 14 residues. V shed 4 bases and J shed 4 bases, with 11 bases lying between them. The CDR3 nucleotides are TGTGCCAGCAGCTACGGTCAGGAAAATCAGCCCCAGCATTTT. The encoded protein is CASSYGQENQPQHF.

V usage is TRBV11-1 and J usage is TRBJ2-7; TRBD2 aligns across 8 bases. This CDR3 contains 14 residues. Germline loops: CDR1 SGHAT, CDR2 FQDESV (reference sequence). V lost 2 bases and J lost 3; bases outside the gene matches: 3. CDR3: CASSLSSGSYEQYF. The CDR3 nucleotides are TGTGCCAGCAGCTTATCCAGCGGGAGCTACGAGCAGTACTTC.

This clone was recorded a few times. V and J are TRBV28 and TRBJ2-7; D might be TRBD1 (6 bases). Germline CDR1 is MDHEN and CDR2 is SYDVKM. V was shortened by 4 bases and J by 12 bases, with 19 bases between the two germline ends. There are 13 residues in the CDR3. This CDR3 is CASSSHNRESLYF. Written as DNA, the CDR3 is TGTGCCAGCAGTTCGCACAACAGGGAATCACTGTACTTC.

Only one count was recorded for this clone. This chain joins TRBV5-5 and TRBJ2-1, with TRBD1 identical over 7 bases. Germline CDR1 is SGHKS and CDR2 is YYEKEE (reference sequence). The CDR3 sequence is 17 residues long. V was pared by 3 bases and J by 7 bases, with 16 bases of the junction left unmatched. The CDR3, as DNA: TGTGCCAGCAGCTCCAACCTCCGACAGGGAAAAGGGAATGAGCAGTTCTTC. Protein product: CASSSNLRQGKGNEQFF.

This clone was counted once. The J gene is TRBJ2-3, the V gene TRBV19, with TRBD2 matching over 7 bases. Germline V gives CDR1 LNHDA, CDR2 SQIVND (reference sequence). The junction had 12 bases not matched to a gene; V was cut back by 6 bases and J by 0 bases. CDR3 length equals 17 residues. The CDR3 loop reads CASRTSAGVHSTDTQYF. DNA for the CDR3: TGTGCCAGTAGAACGTCTGCGGGAGTGCACAGCACAGATACGCAGTATTTT. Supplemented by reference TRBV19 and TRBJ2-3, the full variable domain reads DGGITQSPKYLFRKEGQNVTLSCEQNLNHDAMYWYRQDPGQGLRLIYYSQIVNDFQKGDIAEGYSVSREKKESFPLTVTSAQKNPTAFYLCASRTSAGVHSTDTQYFGPGTRLTVL.